This T cell receptor beta chain emerged from a study of post-analysis software for immune sequencing data. Notes on the study in general: Included in a set of 5 or 6 TRBV segments more frequent in patients than controls were TRBV5-6, TRBV5-1 and TRBV20-1.

The trim removed 6 bases at V and 2 bases at J, leaving 12 bases unmatched. CDR1 and CDR2 (germline): DFQATT, SNEGSKA (reference sequence). The CDR3 is 15 amino acids. As concerns this clonotype: The antigen remains undetermined.

The library was made from cDNA and included unique molecular identifiers. TCRdb itself ran the PCR reads through MiXCR, one entry per CDR3 protein. This sample has roughly 400,000 distinct CDR3 sequences; 30% to 40% occur once, and the top ten carry around 8%. The sequence derives from a girl aged 2-10 years with multiple sclerosis. The chain joins TRBV20-1 to TRBJ2-5; TRBD2 aligns across 7 bases. Sequenced sample: blood. Here the CDR3 DNA reads TGCAGTGCGAGTCCCGCAGGGCGGGGGCAAGAGACCCAGTACTTC. It translates to CSASPAGRGQETQYF.